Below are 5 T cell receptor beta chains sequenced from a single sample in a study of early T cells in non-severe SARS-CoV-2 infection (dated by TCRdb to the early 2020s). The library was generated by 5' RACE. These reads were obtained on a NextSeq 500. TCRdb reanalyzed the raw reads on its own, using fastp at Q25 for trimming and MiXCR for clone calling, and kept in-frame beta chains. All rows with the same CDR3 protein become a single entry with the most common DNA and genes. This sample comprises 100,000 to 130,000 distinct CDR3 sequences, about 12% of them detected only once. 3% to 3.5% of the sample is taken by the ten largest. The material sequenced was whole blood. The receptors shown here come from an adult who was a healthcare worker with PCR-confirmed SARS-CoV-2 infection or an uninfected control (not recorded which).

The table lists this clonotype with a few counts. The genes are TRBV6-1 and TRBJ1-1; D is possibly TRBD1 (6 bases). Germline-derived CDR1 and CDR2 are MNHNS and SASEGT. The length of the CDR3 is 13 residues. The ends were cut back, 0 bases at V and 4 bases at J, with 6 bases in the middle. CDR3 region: CASSEAGATEAFF. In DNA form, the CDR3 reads TGTGCCAGCAGTGAAGCGGGGGCCACTGAAGCTTTCTTT.

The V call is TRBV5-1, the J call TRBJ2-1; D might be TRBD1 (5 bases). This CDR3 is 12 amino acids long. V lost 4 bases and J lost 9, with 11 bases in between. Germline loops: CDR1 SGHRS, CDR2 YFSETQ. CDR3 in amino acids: CASSPDNGEQFF. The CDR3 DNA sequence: TGCGCCAGCAGCCCGGACAATGGTGAGCAGTTCTTC.

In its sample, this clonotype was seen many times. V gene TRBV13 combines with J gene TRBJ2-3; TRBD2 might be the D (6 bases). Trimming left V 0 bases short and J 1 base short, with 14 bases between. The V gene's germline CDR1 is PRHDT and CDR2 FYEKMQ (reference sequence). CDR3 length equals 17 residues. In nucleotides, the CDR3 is TGTGCCAGCAGCTTAGGACGTGGAGGGTTCGGCACAGATACGCAGTATTTT. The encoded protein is CASSLGRGGFGTDTQYF.

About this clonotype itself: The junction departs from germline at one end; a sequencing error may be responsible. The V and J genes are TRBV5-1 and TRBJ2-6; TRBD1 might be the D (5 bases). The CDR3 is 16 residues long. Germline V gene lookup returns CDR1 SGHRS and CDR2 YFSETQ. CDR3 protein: CASSLASNSGANVPTF. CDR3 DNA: TGCGCCAGCAGCTTAGCTTCGAATTCTGGGGCCAACGTCCCGACTTTC.

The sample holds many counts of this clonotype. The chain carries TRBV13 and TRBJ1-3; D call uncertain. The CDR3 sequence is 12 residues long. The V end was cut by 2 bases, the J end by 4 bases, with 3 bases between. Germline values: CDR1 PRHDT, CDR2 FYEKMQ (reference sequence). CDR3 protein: CASSLTGNTIYF. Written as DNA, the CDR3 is TGTGCCAGCAGCTTAACAGGAAACACCATATATTTT.